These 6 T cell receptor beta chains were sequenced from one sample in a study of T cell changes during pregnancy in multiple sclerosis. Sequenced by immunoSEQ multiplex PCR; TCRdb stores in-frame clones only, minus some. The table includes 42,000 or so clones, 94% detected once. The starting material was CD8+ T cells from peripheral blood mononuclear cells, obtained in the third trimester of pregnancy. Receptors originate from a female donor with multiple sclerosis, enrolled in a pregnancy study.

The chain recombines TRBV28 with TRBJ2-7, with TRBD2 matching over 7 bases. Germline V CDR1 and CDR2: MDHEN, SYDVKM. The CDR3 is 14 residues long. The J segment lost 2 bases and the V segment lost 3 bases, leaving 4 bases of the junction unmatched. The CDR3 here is CASSLLAETYEQYF. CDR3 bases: TGTGCCAGCAGTTTGCTAGCGGAAACCTACGAGCAGTACTTC.

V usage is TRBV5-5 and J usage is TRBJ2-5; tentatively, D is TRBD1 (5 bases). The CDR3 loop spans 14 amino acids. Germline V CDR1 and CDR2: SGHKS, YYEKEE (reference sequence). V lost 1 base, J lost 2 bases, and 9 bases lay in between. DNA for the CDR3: TGTGCCAGCAGCTTGATCACAGGACAAGAGACCCAGTACTTC. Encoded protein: CASSLITGQETQYF. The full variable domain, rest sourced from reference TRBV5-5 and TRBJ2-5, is DAGVTQSPTHLIKTRGQQVTLRCSPISGHKSVSWYQQVLGQGPQFIFQYYEKEERGRGNFPDRFSARQFPNYSSELNVNALLLGDSALYLCASSLITGQETQYFGPGTRLLVL.

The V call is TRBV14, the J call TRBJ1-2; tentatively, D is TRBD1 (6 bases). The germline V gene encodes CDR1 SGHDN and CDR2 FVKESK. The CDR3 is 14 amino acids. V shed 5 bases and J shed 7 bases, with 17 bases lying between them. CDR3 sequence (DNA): TGTGCCAGCAGCAAAAGCGGGGGGCAGAGTGGCTACACCTTC. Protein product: CASSKSGGQSGYTF. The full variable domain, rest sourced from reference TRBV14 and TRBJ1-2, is EAGVTQFPSHSVIEKGQTVTLRCDPISGHDNLYWYRRVMGKEIKFLLHFVKESKQDESGMPNNRFLAERTGGTYSTLKVQPAELEDSGVYFCASSKSGGQSGYTFGSGTRLTVV.

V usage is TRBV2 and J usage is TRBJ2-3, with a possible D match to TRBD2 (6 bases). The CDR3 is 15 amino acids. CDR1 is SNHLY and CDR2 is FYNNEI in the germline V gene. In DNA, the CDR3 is TGTGCAGTCCCCCTAGGGACTCCCTACACAGGAACGCAGTATTTT. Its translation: CAVPLGTPYTGTQYF.

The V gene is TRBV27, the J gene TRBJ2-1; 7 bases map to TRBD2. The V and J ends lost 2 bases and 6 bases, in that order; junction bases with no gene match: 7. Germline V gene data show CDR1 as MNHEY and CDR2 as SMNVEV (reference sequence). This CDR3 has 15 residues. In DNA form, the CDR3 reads TGTGCCAGCAGTTTAGGGTGGGAGGGCGGCAATGAGCAGTTCTTC. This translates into CASSLGWEGGNEQFF.

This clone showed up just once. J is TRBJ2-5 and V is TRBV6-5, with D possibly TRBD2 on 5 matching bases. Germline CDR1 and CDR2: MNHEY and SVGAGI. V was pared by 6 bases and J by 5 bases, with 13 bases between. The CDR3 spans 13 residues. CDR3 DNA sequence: TGTGCCAGCAGACTATATAGAGGGGAGACCCAGTACTTC. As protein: CASRLYRGETQYF.